Following are 26 T cell receptor beta chains from one sample sequenced in a study of OX40 agonist ivuxolimab in advanced cancers. Some clones are missing from TCRdb's copy, which holds only in-frame ones; the method was immunoSEQ multiplex PCR. The table records about 55,000 clones, 88% of them present only once. The sequencing used CD4+ or CD8+ T cells sorted from blood, collected in a trial of the OX40 agonist ivuxolimab. These receptors were collected from an adult with an advanced solid tumor such as melanoma, head and neck, liver or kidney cancer.

The rearrangement uses TRBV5-1 and TRBJ1-4; maybe TRBD1 (6 bases). CDR3 length equals 15 residues. V lost 4 bases, J lost 7 bases, and 17 bases lay in between. Germline V CDR1 and CDR2: SGHRS, YFSETQ. The CDR3 loop is CASSGLGHWAEKLFF. The CDR3 DNA sequence: TGCGCCAGCAGCGGTTTGGGACACTGGGCTGAAAAACTGTTTTTT.

This rearrangement joins TRBV7-9 to TRBJ2-5; possibly TRBD2 for D (5 bases). The V gene lost 5 bases and the J gene lost 2 bases, with 18 bases spanning the gap. CDR3 size: 16 residues. Germline lookup yields CDR1 SEHNR and CDR2 FQNEAQ (reference sequence). In DNA, the CDR3 is TGTGCCAGCAGCCTAAACTCCGGAGGTAGTCAAGAGACCCAGTACTTC. The encoded protein is CASSLNSGGSQETQYF.

The chain links TRBV5-1 to TRBJ2-1, with D maybe TRBD1 (6 bases). Germline-derived CDR1 and CDR2 are SGHRS and YFSETQ. Between the trimmed V and J ends, which lost 6 bases and 1 base, there was a span of 14 bases. The CDR3 consists of 15 residues. CDR3 in amino acids: CASMEGQHSYNEQFF. CDR3 nucleotides: TGCGCCAGCATGGAAGGACAGCATTCCTACAATGAGCAGTTCTTC.

The genes are TRBV10-3 and TRBJ1-2, with a tentative D call TRBD1 (6 bases). CDR1 and CDR2 from the germline V gene are ENHRY and SYGVKD. The CDR3 has 14 residues. V dropped 0 bases and J dropped 2 bases, with 7 bases sitting between them. The CDR3 sequence: CAISESDRNYGYTF. CDR3 bases: TGTGCCATCAGTGAGTCGGACAGAAACTATGGCTACACCTTC.

The chain carries TRBV5-1 and TRBJ1-1; TRBD1 aligns across 7 bases. In germline, CDR1 is SGHRS, CDR2 YFSETQ. The V and J ends lost 7 bases and 0 bases, in that order; junction bases with no gene match: 3. The CDR3 extends over 13 amino acids. CDR3 DNA: TGCGCCAGCGCGGGACAGCTGAACACTGAAGCTTTCTTT. Protein: CASAGQLNTEAFF.

The chain employs TRBV30 and TRBJ2-1, with D tentatively TRBD2 (6 bases). CDR1 is GTSNPN and CDR2 is SVGIG in the germline V gene (reference sequence). The CDR3 loop spans 14 amino acids. V was shortened by 7 bases and J by 1 base, with 14 bases between the two germline ends. The CDR3 DNA reads as TGTGCCTTAACCGGGACTCCTTCCTACAATGAGCAGTTCTTC. This translates into CALTGTPSYNEQFF.

On this clone: Compared with germline, one end of the junction differs, possibly owing to a read error. This rearrangement joins TRBV2 to TRBJ2-7; TRBD2 agrees at 10 bases. The CDR3 is 15 residues long. Germline V lookup: CDR1 SNHLY, CDR2 FYNNEI. CDR3 sequence reads: CASREAGGRPYEQYF. CDR3 sequence (DNA): TGTGCCAGCAGGGAAGCGGGAGGGAGGCCCTACGAGCAGTACTTC.

This chain joins TRBV7-9 and TRBJ2-7; 11 bases are a match to TRBD2. Germline values: CDR1 SEHNR, CDR2 FQNEAQ (reference sequence). The V segment lost 2 bases and the J segment 2 bases; nucleotides outside the gene matches: 11. There are 18 residues in the CDR3. CDR3 loop: CASSLIRGTSGSTYEQYF. The DNA of the CDR3 is TGTGCCAGCAGCTTAATTCGGGGGACTAGCGGATCGACCTACGAGCAGTACTTC.

This clone was seen a handful of times. This rearrangement joins TRBV10-3 to TRBJ2-7; D might be TRBD2 (7 bases). The CDR3 spans 14 residues. The germline CDR1 and CDR2 sequences are ENHRY and SYGVKD. Between the trimmed V and J ends, which lost 5 bases and 3 bases, there was a span of 14 bases. The CDR3 region is CAISQREGGYEQYF. CDR3 in DNA: TGTGCCATCAGTCAGCGGGAAGGGGGCTACGAGCAGTACTTC.

The chain uses TRBV10-1 and TRBJ1-1; tentatively, D is TRBD1 (5 bases). CDR3 length equals 13 residues. Germline V gene lookup returns CDR1 WNHNN and CDR2 SYGVQD (reference sequence). V lost 6 bases and J lost 2, with 10 bases in between. This chain's CDR3 is CASRPGRNTEAFF. Written as DNA, the CDR3 is TGCGCCAGCAGGCCGGGACGCAACACTGAAGCTTTCTTT.

V usage is TRBV7-9 and J usage is TRBJ2-3; TRBD1 agrees at 8 bases. After removal of 4 bases from V and 1 base from J, the junction contained 4 bases not matched to a gene. The CDR3 loop spans 15 amino acids. Germline CDR1 is SEHNR and CDR2 is FQNEAQ (reference sequence). The DNA of the CDR3 is TGTGCCAGCAGCTCAGGGGGCTGGGGCACAGATACGCAGTATTTT. Protein product: CASSSGGWGTDTQYF.

This sequence joins TRBV5-1 and TRBJ1-5, with D possibly being TRBD1 (6 bases). The ends were cut back, 0 bases at V and 2 bases at J, with 12 bases in the middle. Germline V CDR1 and CDR2: SGHRS, YFSETQ. The CDR3 loop spans 16 amino acids. CDR3: CASSLAPAGGNQPQHF. The CDR3, as DNA: TGCGCCAGCAGCTTGGCCCCGGCAGGGGGCAATCAGCCCCAGCATTTT.

The V call is TRBV2, the J call TRBJ2-1, with D possibly matching TRBD1 (5 bases). Germline V gene data show CDR1 as SNHLY and CDR2 as FYNNEI. Between the trimmed V and J ends, which lost 1 base and 10 bases, there was a span of 8 bases. The CDR3 has 12 amino acids. CDR3 nucleotide sequence: TGTGCCAGCAGTGAAGTTTGGGGCGAGCAGTTCTTC. It yields the protein CASSEVWGEQFF.

The genes are TRBV18 and TRBJ2-2; 8 bases align to TRBD1. This CDR3 region has 17 residues. In germline, CDR1 is KGHSH, CDR2 LQKENI. Losses at the gene ends were 3 bases for V and 4 bases for J; bases not matched to a gene: 10. The CDR3 loop is CASSPFSQGARTGELFF. CDR3 DNA sequence: TGTGCCAGCTCACCCTTTTCCCAGGGGGCGCGCACCGGGGAGCTGTTTTTT.

The chain couples TRBV7-3 to TRBJ2-6, with 8 bases aligning to TRBD1. Trimming removed 5 bases from V and 2 bases from J; junction bases left unmatched: 8. From germline, CDR1 is SGHTA and CDR2 FQGTGA. This CDR3 has 17 residues. This CDR3 reads CASSKRQGKTGANVLTF. Written as DNA, the CDR3 is TGTGCCAGCAGCAAAAGACAGGGGAAGACTGGGGCCAACGTCCTGACTTTC. Full variable domain (rest looked up from reference TRBV7-3 and TRBJ2-6): GAGVSQTPSNKVTEKGKYVELRCDPISGHTALYWYRQSLGQGPEFLIYFQGTGAADDSGLPNDRFFAVRPEGSVSTLKIQRTERGDSAVYLCASSKRQGKTGANVLTFGAGSRLTVL.

The chain couples TRBV19 to TRBJ2-5; 12 bases are shared with TRBD1. Per germline, CDR1 LNHDA and CDR2 SQIVND (reference sequence). V gave up 4 bases and J gave up 5 bases; unmatched junction bases: 5. This CDR3 has 15 amino acids. CDR3 protein: CASSKGQGAEETQYF. The CDR3 DNA reads TGTGCCAGTAGTAAGGGACAGGGGGCTGAGGAGACCCAGTACTTC.

The rearrangement links TRBV11-2 to TRBJ2-3, with 7 bases aligning to TRBD2. Trimming removed 2 bases from V and 2 bases from J; junction bases left unmatched: 10. The CDR3 covers 17 residues. Germline CDR1 and CDR2: SGHAT and FQNNGV. In DNA, the CDR3 is TGTGCCAGCAGCTTATCGGGCTGGGACTACCCCACAGATACGCAGTATTTT. Amino acids: CASSLSGWDYPTDTQYF.

This chain links TRBV30 with TRBJ1-3; no clear D gene. The CDR3 is made up of 14 amino acids. Germline values: CDR1 GTSNPN, CDR2 SVGIG (reference sequence). Trimming took 2 bases from V and 3 from J, leaving 11 bases between them. The CDR3 protein is CAWSPQLDGNTIYF. The DNA of the CDR3 is TGTGCCTGGAGTCCACAGTTAGATGGAAACACCATATATTTT.

The chain has TRBV9 and TRBJ2-1; 8 bases fit TRBD2. The V and J ends lost 4 bases and 0 bases, in that order; junction bases with no gene match: 6. This CDR3 contains 16 residues. Germline CDR1 and CDR2: SGDLS and YYNGEE. CDR3 amino acids: CASSLRAGASYNEQFF. CDR3 in DNA: TGTGCCAGCAGCCTTCGAGCGGGAGCCTCCTACAATGAGCAGTTCTTC.

The genes are TRBV28 and TRBJ2-3; D is perhaps TRBD2 (5 bases). V lost 5 bases and J lost 1, with 19 bases in between. CDR1 and CDR2 from the germline V gene are MDHEN and SYDVKM. CDR3 length: 17 amino acids. Here the CDR3 DNA reads TGTGCCAGCAGTCCCCAAGAAGGACTCGTGCGCACAGATACGCAGTATTTT. Protein: CASSPQEGLVRTDTQYF.

This rearrangement joins TRBV10-2 to TRBJ2-3; a possible D gene is TRBD2 (5 bases). Germline CDR1 reads WSHSY; CDR2 reads SAAADI. V lost 3 bases, J lost 0 bases, and 13 bases lay in between. There are 16 residues in the CDR3. This CDR3 is CASSEEGGASTDTQYF. CDR3 coding DNA: TGCGCCAGCAGTGAAGAAGGAGGAGCTAGCACAGATACGCAGTATTTT.

The rearrangement joins TRBV2 to TRBJ1-1, with D possibly being TRBD1 (6 bases). The CDR3 extends over 14 amino acids. Germline-derived CDR1 and CDR2 are SNHLY and FYNNEI. V lost 4 bases and J lost 2, with 11 bases in between. CDR3 nucleotide sequence: TGTGCCAGCAGTGCACCACAGGGTAACACTGAAGCTTTCTTT. Protein product: CASSAPQGNTEAFF.

The rearrangement joins TRBV6-1 to TRBJ2-3; 10 positions agree with TRBD2. Germline CDR1 MNHNS, CDR2 SASEGT. V dropped 0 bases and J dropped 11; count of bases not matched to a gene: 8. This CDR3 is built from 15 residues. The CDR3 DNA reads TGTGCCAGCAGTGAAGCGGGGCCAGCGGGAGGGCGGCAGTATTTT. As protein: CASSEAGPAGGRQYF.

The chain carries TRBV5-4 and TRBJ2-2, with TRBD1 matching 9 bases. Unmatched junction bases numbered 10, after V lost 4 bases and J lost 9 bases. Germline CDR1 SGHNT, CDR2 YYREEE (reference sequence). The CDR3 is made up of 15 amino acids. CDR3 DNA: TGTGCCAGCAGCCCCGGACAGGGGAAAGTCAGGGAGCTGTTTTTT. Its translation: CASSPGQGKVRELFF.

This rearrangement joins TRBV6-1 to TRBJ1-1; D call uncertain. CDR1 MNHNS and CDR2 SASEGT come from the germline V gene. V shed 7 bases and J shed 0 bases, with 6 bases lying between them. This CDR3 comprises 12 residues. The CDR3 nucleotides read TGTGCCAGCACCCGGGTGAACACTGAAGCTTTCTTT. The encoded protein is CASTRVNTEAFF.

A single count supports this clone. The rearrangement uses TRBV5-1 and TRBJ2-1; 11 nucleotides align to TRBD2. Germline V gene lookup returns CDR1 SGHRS and CDR2 YFSETQ. The V and J ends lost 0 bases and 5 bases, in that order; junction bases with no gene match: 4. This CDR3 comprises 16 residues. CDR3 residues: CASSLDSGRGDNEQFF. The CDR3 nucleotides read TGCGCCAGCAGCTTGGATAGCGGGAGGGGTGACAATGAGCAGTTCTTC.